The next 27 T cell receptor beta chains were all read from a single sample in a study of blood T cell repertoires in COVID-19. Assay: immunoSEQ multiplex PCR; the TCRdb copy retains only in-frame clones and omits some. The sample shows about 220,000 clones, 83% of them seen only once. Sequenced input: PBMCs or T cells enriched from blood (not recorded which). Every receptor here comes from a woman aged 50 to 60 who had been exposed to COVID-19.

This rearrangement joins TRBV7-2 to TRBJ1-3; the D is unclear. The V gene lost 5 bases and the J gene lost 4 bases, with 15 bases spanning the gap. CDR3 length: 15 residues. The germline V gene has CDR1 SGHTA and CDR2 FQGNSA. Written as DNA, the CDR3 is TGTGCCAGCAGCCCGCGTCCGGGGTTAGGAAACACCATATATTTT. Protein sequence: CASSPRPGLGNTIYF.

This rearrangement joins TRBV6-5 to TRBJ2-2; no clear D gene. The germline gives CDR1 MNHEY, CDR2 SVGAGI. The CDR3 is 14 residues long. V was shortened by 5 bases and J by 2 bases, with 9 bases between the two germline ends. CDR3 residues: CASSPRSNTGELFF. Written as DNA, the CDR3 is TGTGCCAGCAGTCCCCGTTCTAACACCGGGGAGCTGTTTTTT.

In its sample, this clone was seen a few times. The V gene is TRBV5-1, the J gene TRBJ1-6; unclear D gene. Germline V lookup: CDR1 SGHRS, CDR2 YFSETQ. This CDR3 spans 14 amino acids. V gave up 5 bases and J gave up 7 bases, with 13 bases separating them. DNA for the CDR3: TGCGCCAGCAGAAATCCAGAGGCCAATTCACCCCTCCACTTT. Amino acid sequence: CASRNPEANSPLHF. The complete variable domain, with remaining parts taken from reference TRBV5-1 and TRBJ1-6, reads KAGVTQTPRYLIKTRGQQVTLSCSPISGHRSVSWYQQTPGQGLQFLFEYFSETQRNKGNFPGRFSGRQFSNSRSEMNVSTLELGDSALYLCASRNPEANSPLHFGNGTRLTVT.

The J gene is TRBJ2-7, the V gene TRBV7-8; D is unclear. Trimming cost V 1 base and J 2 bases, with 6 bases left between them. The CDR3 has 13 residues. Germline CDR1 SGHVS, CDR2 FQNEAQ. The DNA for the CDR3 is TGTGCCAGCAGCTTAGTTTCTCCCTACGAGCAGTACTTC. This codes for CASSLVSPYEQYF.

CDR3 nucleotide sequence: TGTGCCAGCAGTCCCGACGGAGCCCCCAGAGAAAAACTGTTTTTT. It specifies CASSPDGAPREKLFF. The gene calls are TRBV6-2 or TRBV6-3 and TRBJ1-4; D is unresolved. Germline CDR1 reads MNHEY; CDR2 reads SVGEGT. The CDR3 covers 15 residues. Deletions cut 5 bases from V and 8 bases from J, with 18 bases between.

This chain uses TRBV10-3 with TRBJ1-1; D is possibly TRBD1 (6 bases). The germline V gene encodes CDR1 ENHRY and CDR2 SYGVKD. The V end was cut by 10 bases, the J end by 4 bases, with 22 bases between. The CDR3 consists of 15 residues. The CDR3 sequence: CATRGGGLPGTEAFF. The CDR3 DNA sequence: TGTGCCACCCGAGGGGGGGGGCTTCCCGGCACTGAAGCTTTCTTT.

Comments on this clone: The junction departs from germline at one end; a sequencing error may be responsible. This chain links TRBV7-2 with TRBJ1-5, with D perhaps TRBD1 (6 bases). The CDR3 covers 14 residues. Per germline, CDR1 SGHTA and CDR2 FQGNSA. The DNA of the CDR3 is TGTGCCAGCAGTTTAGCTACAGGGAAACAGCCCCAGCATTTT. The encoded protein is CASSLATGKQPQHF.

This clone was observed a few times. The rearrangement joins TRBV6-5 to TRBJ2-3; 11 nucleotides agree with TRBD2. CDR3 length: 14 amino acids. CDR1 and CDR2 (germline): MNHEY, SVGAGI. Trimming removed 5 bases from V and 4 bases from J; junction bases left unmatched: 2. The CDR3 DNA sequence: TGTGCCAGCAGTCGTAGCGGGGGGGCAGATACGCAGTATTTT. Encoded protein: CASSRSGGADTQYF.

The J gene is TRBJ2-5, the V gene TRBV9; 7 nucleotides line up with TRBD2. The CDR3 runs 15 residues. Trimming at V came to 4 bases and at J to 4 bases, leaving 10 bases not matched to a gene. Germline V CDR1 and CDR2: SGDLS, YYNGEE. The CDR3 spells CASSPEGTGGETQYF. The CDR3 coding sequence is TGTGCCAGCAGCCCAGAGGGGACGGGAGGAGAGACCCAGTACTTC.

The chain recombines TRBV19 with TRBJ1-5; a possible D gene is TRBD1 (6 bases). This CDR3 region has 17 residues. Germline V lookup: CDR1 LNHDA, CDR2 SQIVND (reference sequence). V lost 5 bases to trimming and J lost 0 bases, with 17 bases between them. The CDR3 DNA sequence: TGTGCCAGTAGTCCCCGGACAGCCGGGGTTAGCAATCAGCCCCAGCATTTT. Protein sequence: CASSPRTAGVSNQPQHF.

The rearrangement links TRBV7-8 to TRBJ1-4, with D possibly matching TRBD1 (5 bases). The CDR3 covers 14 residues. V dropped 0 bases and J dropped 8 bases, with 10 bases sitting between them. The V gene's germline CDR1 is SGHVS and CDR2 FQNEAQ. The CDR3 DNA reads TGTGCCAGCAGCTTAGCGGGGCGGGGGGAAAAACTGTTTTTT. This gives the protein CASSLAGRGEKLFF.

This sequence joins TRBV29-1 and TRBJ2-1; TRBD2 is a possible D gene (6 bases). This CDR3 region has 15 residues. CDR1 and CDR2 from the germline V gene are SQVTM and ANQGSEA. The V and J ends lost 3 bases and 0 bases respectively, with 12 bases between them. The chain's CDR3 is CSVDGGSSSYNEQFF. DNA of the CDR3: TGCAGCGTTGATGGGGGGTCTAGCTCCTACAATGAGCAGTTCTTC.

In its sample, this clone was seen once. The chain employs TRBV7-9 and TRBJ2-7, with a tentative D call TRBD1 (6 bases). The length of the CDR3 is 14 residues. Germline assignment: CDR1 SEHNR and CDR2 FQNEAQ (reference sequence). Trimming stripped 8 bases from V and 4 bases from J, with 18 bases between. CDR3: CASSIKGVSYEQYF. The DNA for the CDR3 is TGTGCCAGCTCTATTAAGGGGGTTAGTTACGAGCAGTACTTC.

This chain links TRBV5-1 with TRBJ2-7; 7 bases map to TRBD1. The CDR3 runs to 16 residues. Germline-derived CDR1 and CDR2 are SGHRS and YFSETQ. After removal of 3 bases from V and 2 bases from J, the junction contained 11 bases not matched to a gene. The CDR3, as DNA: TGCGCCAGCAGCTGGGACAGCCAATTTCCTACCTACGAGCAGTACTTC. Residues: CASSWDSQFPTYEQYF.

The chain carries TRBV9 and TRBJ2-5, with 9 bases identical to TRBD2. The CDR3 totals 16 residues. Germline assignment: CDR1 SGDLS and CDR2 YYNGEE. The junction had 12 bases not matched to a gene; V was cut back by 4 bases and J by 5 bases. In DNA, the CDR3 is TGTGCCAGCAGCTCTTTTCTAGCGGGGAGAATGGAGACCCAGTACTTC. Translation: CASSSFLAGRMETQYF.

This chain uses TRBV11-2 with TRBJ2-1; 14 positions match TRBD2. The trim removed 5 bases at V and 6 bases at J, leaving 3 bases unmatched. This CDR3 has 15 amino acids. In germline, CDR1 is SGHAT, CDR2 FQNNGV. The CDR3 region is CASSRLAGGSNEQFF. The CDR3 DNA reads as TGTGCCAGCAGCCGACTAGCGGGGGGGAGCAATGAGCAGTTCTTC.

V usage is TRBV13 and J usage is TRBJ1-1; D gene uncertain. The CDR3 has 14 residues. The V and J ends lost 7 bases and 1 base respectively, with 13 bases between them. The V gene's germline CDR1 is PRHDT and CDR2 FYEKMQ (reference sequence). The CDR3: CASIRDDGNTEAFF. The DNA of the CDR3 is TGTGCCAGCATCCGGGATGATGGGAACACTGAAGCTTTCTTT.

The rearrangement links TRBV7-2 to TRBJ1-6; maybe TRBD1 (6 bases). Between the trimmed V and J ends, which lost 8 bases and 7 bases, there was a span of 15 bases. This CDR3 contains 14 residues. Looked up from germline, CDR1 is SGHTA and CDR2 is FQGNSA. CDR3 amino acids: CASRAPGENSPLHF. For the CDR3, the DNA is TGTGCCAGCCGGGCGCCAGGGGAGAATTCACCCCTCCACTTT.

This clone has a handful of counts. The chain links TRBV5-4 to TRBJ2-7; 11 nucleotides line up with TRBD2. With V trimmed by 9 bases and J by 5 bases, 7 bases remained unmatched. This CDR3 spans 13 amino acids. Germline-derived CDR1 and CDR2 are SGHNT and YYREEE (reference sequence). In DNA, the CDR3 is TGTGCCACCTCGACTAGCGGGGTCCACGAGCAGTACTTC. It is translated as CATSTSGVHEQYF.

CDR3 DNA sequence: TGTGCCAGCAGCCACCTCCTAGCCATTCTGGATACGCAGTATTTT. It yields the protein CASSHLLAILDTQYF. The V and J genes are TRBV7-2 and TRBJ2-3; D possibly corresponds to TRBD2 (5 bases). The CDR3 totals 15 residues. CDR1 and CDR2 from the germline V gene are SGHTA and FQGNSA. Between the trimmed V and J ends, which lost 5 bases and 6 bases, there was a span of 18 bases.

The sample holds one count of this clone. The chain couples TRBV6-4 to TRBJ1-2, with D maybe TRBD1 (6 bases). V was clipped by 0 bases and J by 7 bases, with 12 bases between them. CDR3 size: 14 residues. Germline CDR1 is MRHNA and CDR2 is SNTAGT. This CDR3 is CASSDSNRVAGYTF. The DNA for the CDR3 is TGTGCCAGCAGTGACTCGAACAGGGTCGCTGGCTACACCTTC.

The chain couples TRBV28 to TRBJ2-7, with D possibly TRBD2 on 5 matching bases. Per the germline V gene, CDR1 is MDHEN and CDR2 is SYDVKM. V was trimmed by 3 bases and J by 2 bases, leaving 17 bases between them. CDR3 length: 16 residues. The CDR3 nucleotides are TGTGCCAGCAGTTTTGGTTTTGGGAGACTACCCTACGAGCAGTACTTC. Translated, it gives CASSFGFGRLPYEQYF.

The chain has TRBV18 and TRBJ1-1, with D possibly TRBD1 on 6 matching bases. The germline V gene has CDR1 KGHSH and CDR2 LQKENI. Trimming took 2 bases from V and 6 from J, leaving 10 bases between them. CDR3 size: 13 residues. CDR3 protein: CASSPNGGAEAFF. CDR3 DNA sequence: TGTGCCAGCTCACCAAATGGGGGCGCTGAAGCTTTCTTT.

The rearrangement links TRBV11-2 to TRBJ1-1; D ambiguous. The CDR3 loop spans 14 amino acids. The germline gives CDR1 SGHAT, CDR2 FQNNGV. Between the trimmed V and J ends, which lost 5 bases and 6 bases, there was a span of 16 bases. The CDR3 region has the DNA TGTGCCAGCAGCCTCGATACGCAGGCAGCTGAAGCTTTCTTT. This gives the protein CASSLDTQAAEAFF.

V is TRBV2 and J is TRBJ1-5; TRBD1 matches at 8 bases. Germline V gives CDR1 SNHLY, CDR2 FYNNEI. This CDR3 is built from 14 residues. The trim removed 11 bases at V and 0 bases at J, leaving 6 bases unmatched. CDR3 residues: CAGQTGGSNQPQHF. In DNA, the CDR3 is TGTGCCGGTCAAACAGGGGGTAGCAATCAGCCCCAGCATTTT.

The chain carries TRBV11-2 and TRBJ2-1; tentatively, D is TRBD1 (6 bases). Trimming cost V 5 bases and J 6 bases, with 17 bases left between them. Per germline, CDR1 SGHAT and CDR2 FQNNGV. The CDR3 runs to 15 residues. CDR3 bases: TGTGCCAGCAGCGGGGGACACCCCCGAGTCAATGAGCAGTTCTTC. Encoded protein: CASSGGHPRVNEQFF.

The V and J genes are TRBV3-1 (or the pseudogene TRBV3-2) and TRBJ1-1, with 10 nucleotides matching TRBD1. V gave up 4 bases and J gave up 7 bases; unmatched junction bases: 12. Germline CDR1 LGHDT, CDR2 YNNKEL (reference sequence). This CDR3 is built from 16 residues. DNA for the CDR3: TGTGCCAGCAGCCTAGGGACAGGGGCTAGTTCCGATGAAGCTTTCTTT. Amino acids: CASSLGTGASSDEAFF.